Following are 28 T cell receptor beta chains from one sample sequenced in a study of T cells in Graves' hyperthyroidism and ophthalmopathy. From RNA transcripts, TCR beta CDR3 regions were amplified. Carried out on the TCR CDR3, a first-round RT-PCR used the HTBI primer set. TCRdb reprocessed the multiplex PCR reads via MiXCR and lists one record per CDR3 protein. This sample yields about 770,000 distinct CDR3 sequences, of which over 15% are seen a single time; 16% belongs to the top ten. Material: blood. These receptors were taken from a woman aged 45-65 years with Graves' hyperthyroidism that later progressed to Graves' ophthalmopathy.

This clonotype was recorded a few times. The chain combines TRBV6-1 with TRBJ1-4, with 7 bases lining up with TRBD1. CDR3 length equals 15 residues. Trimming removed 8 bases from V and 4 bases from J; junction bases left unmatched: 10. Germline V gene sequence: CDR1 MNHNS, CDR2 SASEGT. The CDR3 sequence is CASSERQGGNEKLFF. CDR3 DNA: TGTGCCAGCTCGGAGCGACAGGGTGGTAATGAAAAACTGTTTTTT.

This clonotype came up many times. This chain uses TRBV12-3 or TRBV12-4 with TRBJ1-2, with 12 bases lining up with TRBD1. This CDR3 has 13 residues. J gave up 8 bases and V 6 bases, and 4 bases lay outside the gene matches. CDR3: CASSFGTGGGYTF. The CDR3 nucleotides are TGTGCCAGCAGCTTCGGGACAGGGGGCGGCTACACCTTC.

This clonotype was recorded at least ten times. This sequence joins TRBV20-1 and TRBJ2-5, with a possible D match to TRBD2 (6 bases). The CDR3 totals 16 residues. V lost 5 bases and J 2 bases, leaving 21 bases between the germline ends. Germline assignment: CDR1 DFQATT and CDR2 SNEGSKA (reference sequence). The CDR3 coding sequence is TGCAGTGCTGCGGGGCGTAGATTACTAGCTCAAGAGACCCAGTACTTC. It translates to CSAAGRRLLAQETQYF.

This clonotype was found many times. The chain's CDR3 is CASSEDGNQPQHF. CDR3 coding DNA: TGTGCCAGCAGTGAGGACGGGAATCAGCCCCAGCATTTT. The chain links TRBV2 to TRBJ1-5; D is undetermined. In germline, CDR1 is SNHLY, CDR2 FYNNEI. The CDR3 covers 13 residues. V was cut by 3 bases and J by 4 bases, with 7 bases left in between. Using reference TRBV2 and TRBJ1-5 for the parts outside the CDR3, the full variable domain is EPEVTQTPSHQVTQMGQEVILRCVPISNHLYFYWYRQILGQKVEFLVSFYNNEISEKSEIFDDQFSVERPDGSNFTLKIRSTKLEDSAMYFCASSEDGNQPQHFGDGTRLSIL.

This clonotype was observed at least ten times. The genes are TRBV6-5 and TRBJ1-1; no clear D. From germline, CDR1 is MNHEY and CDR2 SVGAGI. CDR3 length: 12 amino acids. V was trimmed by 2 bases and J by 8 bases, leaving 9 bases between them. CDR3 residues: CASSYSLEEAFF. CDR3 coding DNA: TGTGCCAGCAGTTACAGCCTAGAAGAAGCTTTCTTT.

This sequence joins TRBV6-2 or TRBV6-3 and TRBJ2-3; the D is unclear. The CDR3 is made up of 14 amino acids. The V end lost 2 bases, the J end lost 6 bases, and 12 bases lay between the germline ends. CDR1 is MNHEY, CDR2 SVGEGT, per germline. The CDR3 region has the DNA TGTGCCAGCAGTTACCGAGCTGGGCGGGATACGCAGTATTTT. This translates into CASSYRAGRDTQYF.

This clonotype was counted many times. The chain uses TRBV6-2 or TRBV6-3 and TRBJ2-7; TRBD2 matches at 7 bases. Losses at the gene ends were 3 bases for V and 3 bases for J; bases not matched to a gene: 5. Germline CDR1 MNHEY, CDR2 SVGEGT. The CDR3 length is 14 residues. CDR3 region: CASSYISGLYEQYF. Written as DNA, the CDR3 is TGTGCCAGCAGTTATATTAGCGGGCTCTACGAGCAGTACTTC.

The genes are TRBV6-1 and TRBJ1-4; TRBD1 matches at 10 bases. The length of the CDR3 is 15 residues. With 5 bases clipped from V and 6 bases from J, the junction kept 6 bases outside the gene matches. The germline gives CDR1 MNHNS, CDR2 SASEGT. CDR3 sequence reads: CASSKPGTGDEKLFF. The DNA for the CDR3 is TGTGCCAGCAGTAAGCCCGGGACAGGGGATGAAAAACTGTTTTTT.

This clonotype has more than one count but fewer than ten. The rearrangement links TRBV13 to TRBJ1-6; D possibly corresponds to TRBD1 (5 bases). CDR1 and CDR2 from the germline V gene are PRHDT and FYEKMQ (reference sequence). The germline V and J ends were trimmed by 6 bases and 7 bases, with 16 bases remaining between them. CDR3 size: 15 residues. The CDR3 loop reads CASSSTRGLNSPLHF. The CDR3, as DNA: TGTGCCAGCAGTTCGACCCGGGGCCTAAATTCACCCCTCCACTTT.

A few counts support this clonotype. This sequence joins TRBV5-5 and TRBJ2-1; 10 bases line up with TRBD2. The germline CDR1 and CDR2 sequences are SGHKS and YYEKEE (reference sequence). J gave up 5 bases and V 4 bases, and 9 bases lay outside the gene matches. CDR3 length equals 16 residues. The CDR3 region is CASSLDSGGYNNEQFF. The CDR3 DNA follows: TGTGCCAGCAGCCTGGATAGCGGGGGGTACAACAATGAGCAGTTCTTC.

This clonotype showed up many times. The chain is built from TRBV11-2 and TRBJ1-3; tentatively, D is TRBD1 (5 bases). The CDR3 runs to 14 residues. Germline V CDR1 and CDR2: SGHAT, FQNNGV. V lost 2 bases and J 4 bases, leaving 9 bases between the germline ends. CDR3 sequence (DNA): TGTGCCAGCAGCTTATTCGGACAAGGAAACACCATATATTTT. This gives the protein CASSLFGQGNTIYF.

Note on this clonotype: This may be a read error: a much more frequent sequence differs by one nucleotide. The chain uses TRBV30 and TRBJ2-1; tentatively, D is TRBD1 (6 bases). Germline loops: CDR1 GTSNPN, CDR2 SVGIG (reference sequence). The CDR3 totals 16 residues. CDR3 coding DNA: TGTGCCTGGAGTGCACGACAGGAGAGCTCCTACAATGAGCGGTTCTTC. This gives the protein CAWSARQESSYNERFF.

This clonotype has only a few counts. The chain is built from TRBV7-9 and TRBJ1-1; possible D gene TRBD1, 6 bases. Germline V gene lookup returns CDR1 SEHNR and CDR2 FQNEAQ (reference sequence). The V end lost 7 bases, the J end lost 0 bases, and 18 bases lay between the germline ends. This CDR3 is 16 amino acids long. Here the CDR3 DNA reads TGTGCCAGCATCCCAACCGGACAGCCTATGAACACTGAAGCTTTCTTT. Its protein product is CASIPTGQPMNTEAFF.

This clonotype was observed many times. The CDR3 region is CASSLWGLNTEAFF. CDR3 nucleotides: TGTGCCAGCAGTTTATGGGGGCTGAACACTGAAGCTTTCTTT. The rearrangement joins TRBV27 to TRBJ1-1; TRBD1 might be the D (6 bases). V was pared by 1 base and J by 0 bases, with 6 bases between. The CDR3 totals 14 residues. The germline CDR1 and CDR2 sequences are MNHEY and SMNVEV (reference sequence).

This clonotype appeared many times. V gene TRBV2 combines with J gene TRBJ1-1, with 12 bases aligning to TRBD1. CDR3 size: 17 residues. Looked up from germline, CDR1 is SNHLY and CDR2 is FYNNEI. The trim removed 4 bases at V and 4 bases at J, leaving 10 bases unmatched. In DNA form, the CDR3 reads TGTGCCAGCAGTGCGGGACAGGGGGCCACTGTTTCCACTGAAGCTTTCTTT. Protein product: CASSAGQGATVSTEAFF.

This clonotype was recorded many times. CDR3: CSAQHTGDYYGYTF. As DNA, the CDR3 is TGCAGTGCACAGCATACAGGGGACTACTATGGCTACACCTTC. The chain couples TRBV20-1 to TRBJ1-2; 7 nucleotides align to TRBD1. The V gene end was trimmed by 6 bases and the J gene end by 3 bases; junction bases not matched to a gene: 10. Germline V gene lookup returns CDR1 DFQATT and CDR2 SNEGSKA (reference sequence). This CDR3 contains 14 residues.

This clonotype showed up many times. The chain couples TRBV7-6 to TRBJ1-1; D is uncertain. The V gene lost 5 bases and the J gene lost 0 bases, with 10 bases spanning the gap. Germline lookup yields CDR1 SGHVS and CDR2 FNYEAQ. CDR3 length equals 14 residues. In DNA form, the CDR3 reads TGTGCCAGCAGCCCCGAGGGCTTGAACACTGAAGCTTTCTTT. It yields the protein CASSPEGLNTEAFF.

This clonotype was found a few times. The chain has TRBV20-1 and TRBJ2-7; 9 nucleotides line up with TRBD1. The CDR3 is 14 residues long. Germline V gene lookup returns CDR1 DFQATT and CDR2 SNEGSKA (reference sequence). The V and J ends lost 3 bases and 3 bases, in that order; junction bases with no gene match: 6. CDR3: CSARAGQGYYEQYF. The DNA of the CDR3 is TGCAGTGCTAGGGCGGGACAGGGTTACTACGAGCAGTACTTC.

A note on this clonotype: Possible read error: a much larger clone is one base away. The chain combines TRBV11-2 with TRBJ1-5; D is unresolved. Germline V gives CDR1 SGHAT, CDR2 FQNNGV. CDR3 length: 14 residues. As DNA, the CDR3 is TGTGCCGGCAGCTTAGCGGGTCGCAATCAGCCCCAGCATTTT. The encoded protein is CAGSLAGRNQPQHF.

The V and J genes are TRBV20-1 and TRBJ1-3; maybe TRBD1 (5 bases). Germline V gene lookup returns CDR1 DFQATT and CDR2 SNEGSKA (reference sequence). V dropped 0 bases and J dropped 1 base, with 19 bases sitting between them. The CDR3 consists of 18 residues. Written as DNA, the CDR3 is TGCAGTGCTAGAGATCTGAGTGTCGGGGGTAGTTCTGGAAACACCATATATTTT. As protein: CSARDLSVGGSSGNTIYF.

This clonotype was counted between two and nine times. V gene TRBV20-1 combines with J gene TRBJ2-3, with TRBD1 as a possible D gene (5 bases). Germline CDR1 reads DFQATT; CDR2 reads SNEGSKA (reference sequence). CDR3 length: 13 amino acids. The CDR3 DNA follows: TGCAGCCCCTCGCCCCCAGGGACAGATACGCAGTATTTT. It yields the protein CSPSPPGTDTQYF.

This clonotype was seen a few times. The chain couples TRBV5-1 to TRBJ2-7, with 7 positions matching TRBD2. Germline V gene lookup returns CDR1 SGHRS and CDR2 YFSETQ. Trimming removed 1 base from V and 5 bases from J; junction bases left unmatched: 6. This CDR3 is built from 14 residues. The CDR3 reads CASSLLRGVNEQYF. The CDR3 DNA reads TGCGCCAGCAGCTTGCTCCGGGGGGTTAACGAGCAGTACTTC.

This clonotype was found a few times. The chain joins TRBV6-1 to TRBJ1-2; weak D call: TRBD1 (5 bases). Germline V lookup: CDR1 MNHNS, CDR2 SASEGT. Deletions cut 6 bases from V and 7 bases from J, with 12 bases between. CDR3 size: 12 residues. The CDR3 nucleotides are TGTGCCAGCAGGATCTCAGGGAGTGGCTACACCTTC. This gives the protein CASRISGSGYTF.

Many counts were recorded for this clonotype. The chain uses TRBV30 and TRBJ2-7; D gene uncertain. This CDR3 region has 12 residues. V lost 2 bases to trimming and J lost 2 bases, with 7 bases between them. Germline values: CDR1 GTSNPN, CDR2 SVGIG (reference sequence). CDR3 amino acids: CAWSFGTYEQYF. CDR3 in DNA: TGTGCCTGGAGTTTCGGAACCTACGAGCAGTACTTC.

The table lists this clonotype with many counts. J is TRBJ2-7 and V is TRBV3-1, with TRBD1 matching 8 bases. With V trimmed by 2 bases and J by 6 bases, 9 bases remained unmatched. This CDR3 region has 15 residues. Per the germline V gene, CDR1 is LGHDT and CDR2 is YNNKEL (reference sequence). CDR3 in amino acids: CASSQLGQGAIEQYF. CDR3 bases: TGTGCCAGCAGCCAACTCGGACAGGGAGCAATCGAGCAGTACTTC.

There are many counts of this clonotype. The chain recombines TRBV12-3 or TRBV12-4 with TRBJ2-1; 10 nucleotides match TRBD2. The length of the CDR3 is 15 residues. The V gene end was trimmed by 2 bases and the J gene end by 8 bases; junction bases not matched to a gene: 6. This chain's CDR3 is CASSLQAGGPHEQFF. CDR3 nucleotides: TGTGCCAGCAGTTTACAAGCGGGGGGGCCTCATGAGCAGTTCTTC.

This clonotype occurred a few times. The chain couples TRBV7-9 to TRBJ1-1, with D perhaps TRBD1 (6 bases). CDR1 is SEHNR and CDR2 is FQNEAQ in the germline V gene (reference sequence). CDR3 length equals 14 residues. V lost 4 bases, J lost 6 bases, and 15 bases lay in between. Written as DNA, the CDR3 is TGTGCCAGCAGCTCCCCAGTAACAGGGCCTGAAGCTTTCTTT. Translated: CASSSPVTGPEAFF.

This clonotype was seen more than once but under ten times. Here the CDR3 DNA reads TGTGCCACCAGCAGAGGAAATCGGAGGGAAAGCAATCAGCCCCAGCATTTT. Its protein product is CATSRGNRRESNQPQHF. The rearrangement joins TRBV15 to TRBJ1-5; D unresolved. The V gene lost 1 base and the J gene lost 1 base, with 14 bases spanning the gap. The CDR3 runs to 17 residues. The V gene's germline CDR1 is LNHNV and CDR2 YYDKDF (reference sequence).